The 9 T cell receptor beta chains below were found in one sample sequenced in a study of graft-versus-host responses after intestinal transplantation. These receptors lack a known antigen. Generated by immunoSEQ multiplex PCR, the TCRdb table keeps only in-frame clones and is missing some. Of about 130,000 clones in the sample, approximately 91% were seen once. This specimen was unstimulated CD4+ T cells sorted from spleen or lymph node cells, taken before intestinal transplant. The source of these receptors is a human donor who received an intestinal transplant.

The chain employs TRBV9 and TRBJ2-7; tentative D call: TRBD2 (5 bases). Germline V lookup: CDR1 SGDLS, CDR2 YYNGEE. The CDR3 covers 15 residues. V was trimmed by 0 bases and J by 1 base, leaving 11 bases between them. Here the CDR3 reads CASSVGPGLSYEQYF. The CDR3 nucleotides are TGTGCCAGCAGCGTAGGACCCGGACTGTCCTACGAGCAGTACTTC.

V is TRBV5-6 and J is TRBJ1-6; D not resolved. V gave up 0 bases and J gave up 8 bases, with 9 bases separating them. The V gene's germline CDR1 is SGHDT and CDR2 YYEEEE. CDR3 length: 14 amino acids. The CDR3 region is CASSLAVGDSPLHF. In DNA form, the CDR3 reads TGTGCCAGCAGCTTGGCCGTCGGAGATTCACCCCTCCACTTT.

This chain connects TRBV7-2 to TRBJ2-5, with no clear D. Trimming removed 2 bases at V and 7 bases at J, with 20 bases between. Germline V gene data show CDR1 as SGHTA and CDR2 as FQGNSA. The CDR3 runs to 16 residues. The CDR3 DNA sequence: TGTGCCAGCAGCTTATATACGGGCCCCGTATTTTCGACCCAGTACTTC. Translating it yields CASSLYTGPVFSTQYF. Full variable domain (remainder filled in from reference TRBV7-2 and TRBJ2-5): GAGVSQSPSNKVTEKGKDVELRCDPISGHTALYWYRQSLGQGLEFLIYFQGNSAPDKSGLPSDRFSAERTGGSVSTLTIQRTQQEDSAVYLCASSLYTGPVFSTQYFGPGTRLLVL.

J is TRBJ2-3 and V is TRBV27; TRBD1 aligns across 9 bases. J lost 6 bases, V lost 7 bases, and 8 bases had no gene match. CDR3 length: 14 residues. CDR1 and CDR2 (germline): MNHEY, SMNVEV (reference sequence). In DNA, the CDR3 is TGTGCCAGCACCTCCGGGACAGGGAAGGATACGCAGTATTTT. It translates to CASTSGTGKDTQYF.

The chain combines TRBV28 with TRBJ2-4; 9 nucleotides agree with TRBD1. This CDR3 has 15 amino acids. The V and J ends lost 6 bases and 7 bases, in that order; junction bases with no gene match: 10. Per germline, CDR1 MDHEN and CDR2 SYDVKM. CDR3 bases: TGTGCCAGCAGCCTCTCGGGGACAGGGAGGAACATTCAGTACTTC. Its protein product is CASSLSGTGRNIQYF.

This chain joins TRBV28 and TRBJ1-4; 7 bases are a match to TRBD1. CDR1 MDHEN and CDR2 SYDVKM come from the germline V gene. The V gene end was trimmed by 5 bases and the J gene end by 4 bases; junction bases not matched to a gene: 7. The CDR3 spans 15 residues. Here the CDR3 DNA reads TGTGCCAGCAGTAGATGGGGACAGAATAATGAAAAACTGTTTTTT. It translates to CASSRWGQNNEKLFF.

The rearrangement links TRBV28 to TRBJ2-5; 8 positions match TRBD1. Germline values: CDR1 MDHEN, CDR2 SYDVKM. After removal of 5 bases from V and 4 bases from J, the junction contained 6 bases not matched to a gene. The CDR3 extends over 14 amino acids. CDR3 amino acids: CASSRQGQRETQYF. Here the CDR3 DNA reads TGTGCCAGCAGTCGACAGGGGCAGAGAGAGACCCAGTACTTC.

The CDR3 spells CASSLFNRGYTDTQYF. The CDR3 bases are TGTGCCAGCAGCTTATTTAACAGGGGATACACAGATACGCAGTATTTT. J is TRBJ2-3 and V is TRBV7-2; 7 bases fit TRBD1. CDR1 and CDR2 (germline): SGHTA, FQGNSA. V was pared by 2 bases and J by 2 bases, with 7 bases of the junction left unmatched. There are 16 residues in the CDR3.

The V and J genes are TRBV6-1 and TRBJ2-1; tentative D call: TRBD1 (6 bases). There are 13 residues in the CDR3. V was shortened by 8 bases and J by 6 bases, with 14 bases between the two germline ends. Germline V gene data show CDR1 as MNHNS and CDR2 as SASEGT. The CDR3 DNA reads TGTGCCAGCTCTGGGGGCCCCCTCAATGAGCAGTTCTTC. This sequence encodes CASSGGPLNEQFF.